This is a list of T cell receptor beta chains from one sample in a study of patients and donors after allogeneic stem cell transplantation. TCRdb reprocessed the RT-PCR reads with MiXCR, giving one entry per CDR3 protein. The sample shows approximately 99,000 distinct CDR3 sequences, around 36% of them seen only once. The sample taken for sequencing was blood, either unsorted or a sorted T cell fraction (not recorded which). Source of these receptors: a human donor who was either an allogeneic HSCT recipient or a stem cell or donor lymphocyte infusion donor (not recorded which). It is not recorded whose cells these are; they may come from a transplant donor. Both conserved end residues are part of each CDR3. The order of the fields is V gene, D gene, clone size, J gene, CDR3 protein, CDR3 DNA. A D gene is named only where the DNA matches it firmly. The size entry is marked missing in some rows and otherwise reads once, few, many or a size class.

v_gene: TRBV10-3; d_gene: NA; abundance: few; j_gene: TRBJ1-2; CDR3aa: CAISERDFPSGYGYTF; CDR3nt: TGTGCCATCAGTGAACGGGACTTCCCCTCGGGCTATGGCTACACCTTC
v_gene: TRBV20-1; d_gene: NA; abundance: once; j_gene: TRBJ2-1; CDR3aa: CSARMGKGNEQFF; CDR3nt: TGCAGTGCTAGAATGGGGAAAGGGAATGAGCAGTTCTTC
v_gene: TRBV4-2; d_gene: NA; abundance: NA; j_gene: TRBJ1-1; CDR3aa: CASSHLEQGPEAFF; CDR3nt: TGTGCCAGCAGCCACCTAGAGCAGGGCCCTGAAGCTTTCTTT
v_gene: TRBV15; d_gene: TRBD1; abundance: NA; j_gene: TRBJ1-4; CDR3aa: CATSARDRGFTNEKLFF; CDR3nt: TGTGCCACCAGCGCCCGGGACAGGGGCTTCACTAATGAAAAACTGTTTTTT
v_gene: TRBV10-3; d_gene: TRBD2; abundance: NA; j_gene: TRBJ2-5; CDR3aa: CAISETSGSETQYF; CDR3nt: TGTGCCATCAGTGAGACTAGCGGGAGTGAGACCCAGTACTTC
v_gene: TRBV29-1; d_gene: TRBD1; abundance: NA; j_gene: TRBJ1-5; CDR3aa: CSAYRTGGEGNQPQHF; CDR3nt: TGCAGCGCATATCGGACAGGGGGCGAGGGCAATCAGCCCCAGCATTTT
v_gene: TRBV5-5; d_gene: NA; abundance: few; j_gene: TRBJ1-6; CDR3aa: CASNVLRGPGNSPLHF; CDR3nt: TGTGCCAGCAATGTTCTTCGGGGCCCAGGAAATTCACCCCTCCACTTT
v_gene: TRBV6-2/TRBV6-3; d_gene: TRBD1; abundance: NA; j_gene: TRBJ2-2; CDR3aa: CASTPGTGAITGELFF; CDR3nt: TGTGCCAGCACCCCCGGGACAGGGGCCATCACCGGGGAGCTGTTTTTT
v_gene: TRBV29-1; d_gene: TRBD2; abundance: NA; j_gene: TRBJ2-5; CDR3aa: CSVPPRLAGIQETQYF; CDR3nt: TGCAGCGTTCCCCCGAGACTAGCGGGGATACAAGAGACCCAGTACTTC
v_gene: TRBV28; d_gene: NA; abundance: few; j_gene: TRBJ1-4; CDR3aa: CASSSGRQFLGEKLFF; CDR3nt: TGTGCCAGCAGTTCTGGGAGACAGTTTCTCGGTGAAAAACTGTTTTTT
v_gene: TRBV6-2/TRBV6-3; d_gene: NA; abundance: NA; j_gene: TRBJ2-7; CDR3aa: CASNPGAPYEQYF; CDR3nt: TGTGCCAGCAACCCGGGAGCCCCCTACGAGCAGTACTTC
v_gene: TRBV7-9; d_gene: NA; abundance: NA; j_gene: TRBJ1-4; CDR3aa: CASGQGGEKLFF; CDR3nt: TGTGCCAGCGGGCAGGGTGGTGAAAAACTGTTTTTT
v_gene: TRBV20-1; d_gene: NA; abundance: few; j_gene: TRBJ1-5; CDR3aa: CSARKGSVNQPQHF; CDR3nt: TGCAGTGCTAGGAAAGGCTCTGTCAATCAGCCCCAGCATTTT
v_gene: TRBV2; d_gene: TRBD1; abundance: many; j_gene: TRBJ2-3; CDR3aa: CASSERPGTVDTQYF; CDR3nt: TGTGCCAGCAGTGAAAGGCCCGGGACAGTAGATACGCAGTATTTT
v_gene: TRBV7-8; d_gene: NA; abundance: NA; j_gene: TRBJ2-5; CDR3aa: CASSGHLSYQETQYF; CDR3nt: TGTGCCAGCAGCGGTCACCTGTCGTACCAAGAGACCCAGTACTTC
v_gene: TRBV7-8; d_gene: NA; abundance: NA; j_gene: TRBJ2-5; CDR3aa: CASSTWGPEGTQYF; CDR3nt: TGTGCCAGCAGCACATGGGGACCCGAGGGGACCCAGTACTTC
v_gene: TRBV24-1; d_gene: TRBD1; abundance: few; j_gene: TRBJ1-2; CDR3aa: CATSPGQGSYGYTF; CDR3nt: TGTGCCACCAGTCCCGGACAGGGAAGCTATGGCTACACCTTC
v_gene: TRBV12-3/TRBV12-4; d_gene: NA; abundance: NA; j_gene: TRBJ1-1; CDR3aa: CASSFGMNTEAFF; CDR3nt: TGTGCCAGCAGTTTCGGCATGAACACTGAAGCTTTCTTT
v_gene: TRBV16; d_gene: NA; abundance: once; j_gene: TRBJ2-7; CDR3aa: CASSQSSVEQYF; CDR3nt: TGTGCCAGCAGCCAATCTAGCGTCGAGCAGTACTTC
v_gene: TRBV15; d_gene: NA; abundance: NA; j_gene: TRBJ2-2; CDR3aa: CATSREGHTGELFF; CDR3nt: TGTGCCACCAGCAGAGAAGGCCACACCGGGGAGCTGTTTTTT
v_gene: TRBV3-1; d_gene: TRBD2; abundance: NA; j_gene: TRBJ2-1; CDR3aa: CASNGREGDEQFF; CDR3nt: TGTGCCAGCAACGGGCGGGAGGGGGACGAGCAGTTCTTC
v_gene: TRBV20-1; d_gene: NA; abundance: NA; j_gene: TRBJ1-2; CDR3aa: CSPLGNYGYTF; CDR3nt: TGCAGTCCCCTGGGAAACTATGGCTACACCTTC
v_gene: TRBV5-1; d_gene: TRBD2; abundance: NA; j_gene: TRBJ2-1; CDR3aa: CASSLLVPGGSGIEQFF; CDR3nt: TGCGCCAGCAGCTTACTTGTCCCGGGGGGATCGGGAATTGAGCAGTTCTTC
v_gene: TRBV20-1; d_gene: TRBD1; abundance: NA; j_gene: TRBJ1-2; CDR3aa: CSARDRANYGYTF; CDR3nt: TGCAGTGCACGGGACAGGGCGAACTATGGCTACACCTTC
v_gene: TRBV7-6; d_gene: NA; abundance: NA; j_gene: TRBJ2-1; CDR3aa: CASSFVEGTPRNEQFF; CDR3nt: TGTGCCAGCAGCTTTGTTGAGGGGACCCCTAGGAATGAGCAGTTCTTC
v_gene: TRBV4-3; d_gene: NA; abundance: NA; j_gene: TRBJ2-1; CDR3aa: CASSQDRIYNEQFF; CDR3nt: TGCGCCAGCAGCCAAGACAGGATTTACAATGAGCAGTTCTTC
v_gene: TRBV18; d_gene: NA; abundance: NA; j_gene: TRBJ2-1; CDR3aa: CASSPIESPYNEQFF; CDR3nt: TGTGCCAGCTCACCTATAGAGTCCCCCTACAATGAGCAGTTCTTC
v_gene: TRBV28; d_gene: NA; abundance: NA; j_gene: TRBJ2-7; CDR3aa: CASSLSPGTYEQYF; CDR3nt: TGTGCCAGCAGTTTATCCCCCGGGACTTACGAGCAGTACTTC
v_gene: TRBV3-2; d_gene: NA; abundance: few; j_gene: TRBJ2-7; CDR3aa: CASVSPGDHEQYF; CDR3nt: TGTGCCAGCGTTTCCCCGGGGGACCACGAGCAGTACTTC
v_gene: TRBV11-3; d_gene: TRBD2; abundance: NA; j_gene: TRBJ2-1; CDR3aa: CASSLVGLADEQFF; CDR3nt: TGTGCCAGCAGCTTAGTGGGACTAGCCGATGAGCAGTTCTTC
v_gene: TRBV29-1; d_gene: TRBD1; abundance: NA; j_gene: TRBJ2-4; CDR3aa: CSVETGTGKNIQYF; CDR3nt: TGCAGCGTTGAAACCGGGACAGGGAAAAACATTCAGTACTTC
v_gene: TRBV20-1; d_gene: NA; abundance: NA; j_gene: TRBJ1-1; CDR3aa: CSARDATGQGSFF; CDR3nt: TGCAGTGCTAGAGACGCGACAGGCCAGGGGTCTTTCTTT
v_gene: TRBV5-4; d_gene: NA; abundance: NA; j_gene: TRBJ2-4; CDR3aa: CASSSDGLVAKNIQYF; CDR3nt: TGTGCCAGCAGCTCCGACGGGTTGGTAGCCAAAAACATTCAGTACTTC
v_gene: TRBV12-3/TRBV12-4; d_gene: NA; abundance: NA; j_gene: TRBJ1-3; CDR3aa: CASTRGISGNTIYF; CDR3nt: TGTGCCAGCACCCGGGGGATCTCTGGAAACACCATATATTTT
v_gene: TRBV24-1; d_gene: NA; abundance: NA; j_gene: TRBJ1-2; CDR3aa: CATSDQQKNYGYTF; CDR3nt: TGTGCCACCAGTGACCAACAGAAAAACTATGGCTACACCTTC
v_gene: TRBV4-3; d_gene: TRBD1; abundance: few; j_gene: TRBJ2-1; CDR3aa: CASKTRTGGERSSYNEQFF; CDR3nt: TGCGCCAGCAAGACTCGGACAGGGGGCGAGAGGAGCTCCTACAATGAGCAGTTCTTC
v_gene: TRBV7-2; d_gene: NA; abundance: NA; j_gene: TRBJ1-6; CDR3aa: CASSLMGLKNSPLHF; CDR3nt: TGTGCCAGCAGCTTAATGGGCCTCAAAAATTCACCCCTCCACTTT
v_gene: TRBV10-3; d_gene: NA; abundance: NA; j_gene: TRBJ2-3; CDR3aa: CAISGSQPSTDTQYF; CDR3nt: TGTGCCATCAGTGGATCCCAGCCTAGCACAGATACGCAGTATTTT
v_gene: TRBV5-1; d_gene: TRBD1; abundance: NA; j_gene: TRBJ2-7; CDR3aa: CASSYKTGTYEQYF; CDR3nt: TGCGCCAGCAGCTACAAGACAGGGACCTACGAGCAGTACTTC
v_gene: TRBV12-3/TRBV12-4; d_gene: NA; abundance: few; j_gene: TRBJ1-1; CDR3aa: CASSFTTGNTEAFF; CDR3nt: TGTGCCAGCAGTTTCACGACAGGGAACACTGAAGCTTTCTTT
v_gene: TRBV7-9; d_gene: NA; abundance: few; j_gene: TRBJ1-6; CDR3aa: CASSLGSRGTPLHF; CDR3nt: TGTGCCAGCAGCTTAGGAAGCAGGGGAACACCCCTCCACTTT
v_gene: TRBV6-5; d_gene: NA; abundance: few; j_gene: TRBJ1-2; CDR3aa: CASSLWGGYGYTF; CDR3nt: TGTGCCAGCAGTTTATGGGGCGGCTATGGCTACACCTTC
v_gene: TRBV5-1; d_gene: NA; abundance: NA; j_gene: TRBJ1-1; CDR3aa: CASSSVAGRQAEAFF; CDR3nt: TGCGCCAGCAGCAGCGTGGCGGGGAGGCAGGCTGAAGCTTTCTTT
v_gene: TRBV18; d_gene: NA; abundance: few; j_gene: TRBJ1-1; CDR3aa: CASSPLTGGNTEAFF; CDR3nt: TGTGCCAGCTCACCCCTGACGGGCGGGAACACTGAAGCTTTCTTT
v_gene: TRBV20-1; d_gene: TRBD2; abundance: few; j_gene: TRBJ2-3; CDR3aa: CSAEGLAVTDTQYF; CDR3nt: TGCAGTGCCGAGGGACTAGCGGTCACAGATACGCAGTATTTT